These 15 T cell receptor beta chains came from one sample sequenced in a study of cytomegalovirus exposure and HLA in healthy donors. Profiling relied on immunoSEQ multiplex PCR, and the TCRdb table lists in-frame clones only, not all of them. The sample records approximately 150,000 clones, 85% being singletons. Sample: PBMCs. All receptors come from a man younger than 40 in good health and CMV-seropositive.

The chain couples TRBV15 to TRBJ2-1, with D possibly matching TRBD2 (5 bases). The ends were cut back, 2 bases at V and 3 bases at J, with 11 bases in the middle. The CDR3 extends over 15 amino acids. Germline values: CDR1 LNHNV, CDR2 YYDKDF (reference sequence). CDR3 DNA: TGTGCCACCAGCAGACTAGCTCACCTCTACAATGAGCAGTTCTTC. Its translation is CATSRLAHLYNEQFF.

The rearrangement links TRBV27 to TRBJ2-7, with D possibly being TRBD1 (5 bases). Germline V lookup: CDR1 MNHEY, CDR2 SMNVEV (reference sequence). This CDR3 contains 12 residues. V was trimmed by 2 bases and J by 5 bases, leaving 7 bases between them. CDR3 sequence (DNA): TGTGCCAGCAGTTTAGGGGCCAACGAGCAGTACTTC. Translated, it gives CASSLGANEQYF.

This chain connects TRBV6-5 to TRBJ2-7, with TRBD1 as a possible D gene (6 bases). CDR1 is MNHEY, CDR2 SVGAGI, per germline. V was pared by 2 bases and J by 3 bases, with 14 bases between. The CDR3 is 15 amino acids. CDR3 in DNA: TGTGCCAGCAGTTACCAACAGGGACCCTACTACGAGCAGTACTTC. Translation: CASSYQQGPYYEQYF.

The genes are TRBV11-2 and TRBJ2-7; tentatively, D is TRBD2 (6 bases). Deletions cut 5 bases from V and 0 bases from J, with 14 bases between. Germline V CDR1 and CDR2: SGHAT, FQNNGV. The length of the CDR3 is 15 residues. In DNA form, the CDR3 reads TGTGCCAGCAGCCATTCGGTGGGGGGCTCCTACGAGCAGTACTTC. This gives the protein CASSHSVGGSYEQYF.

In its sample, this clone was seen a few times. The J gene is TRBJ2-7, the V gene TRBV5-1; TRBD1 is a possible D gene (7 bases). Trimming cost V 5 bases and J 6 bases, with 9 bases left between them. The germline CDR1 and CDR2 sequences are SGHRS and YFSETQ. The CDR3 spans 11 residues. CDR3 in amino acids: CASSQGGEQYF. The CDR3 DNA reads TGCGCCAGCAGTCAGGGGGGCGAGCAGTACTTC.

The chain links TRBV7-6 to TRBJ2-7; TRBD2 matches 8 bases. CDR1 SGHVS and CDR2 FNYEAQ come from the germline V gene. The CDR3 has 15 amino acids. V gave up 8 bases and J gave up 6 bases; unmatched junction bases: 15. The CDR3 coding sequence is TGTGCCAGCGCACACAAAGCGGGGGTGCCTGGCGAGCAGTACTTC. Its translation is CASAHKAGVPGEQYF.

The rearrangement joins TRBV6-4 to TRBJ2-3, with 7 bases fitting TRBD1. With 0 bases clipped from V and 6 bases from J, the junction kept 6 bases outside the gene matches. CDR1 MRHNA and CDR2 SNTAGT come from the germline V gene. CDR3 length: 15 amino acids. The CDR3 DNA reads TGTGCCAGCAGTGACTCAAAGGGGGCAGGGGATACGCAGTATTTT. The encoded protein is CASSDSKGAGDTQYF.

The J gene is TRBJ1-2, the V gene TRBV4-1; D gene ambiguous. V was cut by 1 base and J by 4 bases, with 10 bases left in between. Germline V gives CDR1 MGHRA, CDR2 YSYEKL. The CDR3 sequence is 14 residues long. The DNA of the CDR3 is TGCGCCAGCAGCCAAGCCTTTAATTTCTATGGCTACACCTTC. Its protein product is CASSQAFNFYGYTF.

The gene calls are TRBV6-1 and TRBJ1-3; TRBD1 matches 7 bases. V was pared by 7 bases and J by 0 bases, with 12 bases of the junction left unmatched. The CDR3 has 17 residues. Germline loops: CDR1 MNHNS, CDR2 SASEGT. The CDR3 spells CASTEGQQIHSGNTIYF. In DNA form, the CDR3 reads TGTGCCAGCACTGAGGGACAGCAAATACACTCTGGAAACACCATATATTTT.

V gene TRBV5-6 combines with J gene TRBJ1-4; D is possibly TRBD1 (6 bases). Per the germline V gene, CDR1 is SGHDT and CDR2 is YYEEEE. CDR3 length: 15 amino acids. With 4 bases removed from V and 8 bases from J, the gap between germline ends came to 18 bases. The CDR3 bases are TGTGCCAGCAGCGCACCCAAGACAGGAACCGAAAAACTGTTTTTT. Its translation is CASSAPKTGTEKLFF.

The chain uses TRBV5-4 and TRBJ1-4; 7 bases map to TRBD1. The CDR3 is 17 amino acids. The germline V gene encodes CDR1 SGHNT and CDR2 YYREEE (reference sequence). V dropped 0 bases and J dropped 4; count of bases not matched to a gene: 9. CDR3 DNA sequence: TGTGCCAGCAGCTTGGCACATGGGGGGACAGTTAATGAAAAACTGTTTTTT. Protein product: CASSLAHGGTVNEKLFF.

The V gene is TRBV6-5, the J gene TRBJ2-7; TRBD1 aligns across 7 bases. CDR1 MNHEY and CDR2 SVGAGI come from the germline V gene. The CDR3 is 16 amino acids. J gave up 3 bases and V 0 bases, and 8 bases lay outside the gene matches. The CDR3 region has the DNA TGTGCCAGCAGTTACTCTACGGGACAGATGAACTACGAGCAGTACTTC. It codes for CASSYSTGQMNYEQYF.

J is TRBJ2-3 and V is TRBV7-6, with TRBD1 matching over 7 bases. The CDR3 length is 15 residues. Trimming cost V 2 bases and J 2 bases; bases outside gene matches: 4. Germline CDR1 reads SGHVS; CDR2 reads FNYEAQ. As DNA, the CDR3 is TGTGCCAGCAGCTTAAGGGGACAGCCCACAGATACGCAGTATTTT. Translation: CASSLRGQPTDTQYF.

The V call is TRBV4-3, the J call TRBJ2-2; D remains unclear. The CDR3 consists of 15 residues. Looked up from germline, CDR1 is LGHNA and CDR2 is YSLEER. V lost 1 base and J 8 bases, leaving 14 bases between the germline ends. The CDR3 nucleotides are TGCGCCAGCAGCCAAGCAACCGCCAGTGCAGGGGAGCTGTTTTTT. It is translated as CASSQATASAGELFF.

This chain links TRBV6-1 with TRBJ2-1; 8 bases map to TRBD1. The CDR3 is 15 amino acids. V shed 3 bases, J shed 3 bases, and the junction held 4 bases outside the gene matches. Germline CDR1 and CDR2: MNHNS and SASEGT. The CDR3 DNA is TGTGCCAGCAGTGAGGACAGGGCTCTCTACAATGAGCAGTTCTTC. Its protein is CASSEDRALYNEQFF.